This T cell receptor beta chain was profiled in a study of blood T cell repertoires in COVID-19. The study drew participants aged about 18 to 89 years from about two dozen US areas. From germline, CDR1 is MGHDK and CDR2 SYGVNS. The CDR3 is 15 residues long. The V and J ends lost 7 bases and 4 bases, in that order; junction bases with no gene match: 9. Authors' analysis steps: Using reference gene primer amplification, nucleated cell counts were estimated. Method: immunoSEQ multiplex PCR; TCRdb's copy keeps in-frame clones and lacks some. The D gene and trimming were derived from the DNA, and the V and J assignments and clone size from that table. The repertoire includes about 170,000 clones, 84% of them detected once, and around 12% sits in the top ten.

The TCR was taken from a middle-aged man who had recovered from COVID-19. The sequenced material came from PBMCs or T cells enriched from blood (not recorded which). The chain is built from TRBV25-1 and TRBJ1-1, with TRBD1 matching over 10 bases. CDR3 sequence reads: CASKGSGQGSTEAFF. The DNA of the CDR3 is TGTGCCAGCAAGGGTTCGGGACAGGGGAGCACTGAAGCTTTCTTT.